Listed below are T cell receptor beta chains from one sample, sequenced in a study of cytomegalovirus exposure and HLA in healthy donors. Data came from immunoSEQ multiplex PCR; TCRdb stores just in-frame clones and leaves some out. Found here are roughly 98,000 clones, around 85% of them singletons; the top ten hold roughly 4%. The sequencing sample was made of PBMCs. These receptors were obtained from a woman aged 25 to 39 in good health and CMV-seronegative. CDR3s include the opening cysteine and the closing phenylalanine or tryptophan. A D gene is named only where the DNA matches it firmly. The size entry is marked missing in some rows and otherwise reads once, few, many or a size class.

v_gene: TRBV28; abundance: NA; d_gene: NA; j_gene: TRBJ1-5; CDR3nt: TGTGCCAGCAGTTTCCCCCCGGAGGAGAGGGTCCAGCATTTT; CDR3aa: CASSFPPEERVQHF
v_gene: TRBV28; abundance: NA; d_gene: NA; j_gene: TRBJ1-4; CDR3nt: TGTGCCAGCAGTTTGTTCGAGGAAAAACTGTTTTTT; CDR3aa: CASSLFEEKLFF
v_gene: TRBV15; abundance: NA; d_gene: TRBD1; j_gene: TRBJ1-5; CDR3nt: TGTGCCACCAGCAGAGATCCTAGGACAGGGAGTACGCAGCCCCAGCATTTT; CDR3aa: CATSRDPRTGSTQPQHF
v_gene: TRBV4-1; abundance: NA; d_gene: TRBD1; j_gene: TRBJ1-4; CDR3nt: TGCGCCGGGGGGATTACGGGACAGGAAAAACTGTTTTTT; CDR3aa: CAGGITGQEKLFF
v_gene: TRBV6-1; abundance: NA; d_gene: TRBD1; j_gene: TRBJ1-2; CDR3nt: TGTGCCAGCAGTGAAGTCGGGACCGGGACAGGGGCTGTCGATGGCTACACCTTC; CDR3aa: CASSEVGTGTGAVDGYTF
v_gene: TRBV6-4; abundance: NA; d_gene: TRBD2; j_gene: TRBJ2-3; CDR3nt: TGTGCCAGCAGTGACTCAGCTAGCGGGGGCACAGATACGCAGTATTTT; CDR3aa: CASSDSASGGTDTQYF
v_gene: TRBV5-4; abundance: NA; d_gene: NA; j_gene: TRBJ1-1; CDR3nt: TGTGCCAGCAGCTTGGTTCCTCCGGCGGTTGAAGCTTTCTTT; CDR3aa: CASSLVPPAVEAFF
v_gene: TRBV27; abundance: NA; d_gene: NA; j_gene: TRBJ1-5; CDR3nt: TGTGCCAGCAGGGATACAGGGTACTTTTGGGATAGCAATCAGCCCCAGCATTTT; CDR3aa: CASRDTGYFWDSNQPQHF
v_gene: TRBV29-1; abundance: once; d_gene: NA; j_gene: TRBJ1-1; CDR3nt: TGCAGCGCGCCGGGACAAACGAACACTGAAGCTTTCTTT; CDR3aa: CSAPGQTNTEAFF
v_gene: TRBV5-1; abundance: NA; d_gene: NA; j_gene: TRBJ1-2; CDR3nt: TGCGCCAGCAGCTTGGATTGGCAGGGGCGAAACTATGGCTACACCTTC; CDR3aa: CASSLDWQGRNYGYTF
v_gene: TRBV18; abundance: NA; d_gene: NA; j_gene: TRBJ2-2; CDR3nt: TGTGCCAGCTCACTGACTCCATGGAACACCGGGGAGCTGTTTTTT; CDR3aa: CASSLTPWNTGELFF
v_gene: TRBV2; abundance: once; d_gene: TRBD1; j_gene: TRBJ2-7; CDR3nt: TGTGCCAGCACCAGACAGGGGGGCAGCTACGAGCAGTACTTC; CDR3aa: CASTRQGGSYEQYF
v_gene: TRBV27; abundance: NA; d_gene: NA; j_gene: TRBJ2-7; CDR3nt: TGTGCCAGCAGTTTGGCCAGGCTTGCCGAGCAGTACTTC; CDR3aa: CASSLARLAEQYF
v_gene: TRBV27; abundance: NA; d_gene: TRBD1; j_gene: TRBJ1-2; CDR3nt: TGTGCCAGCAGTACCCGACAGGGTGAGGGCCATGGCTACACCTTC; CDR3aa: CASSTRQGEGHGYTF
v_gene: TRBV28; abundance: NA; d_gene: TRBD2; j_gene: TRBJ2-7; CDR3nt: TGTGCCAGCAGTTTCCCCGCGACTAGCGTATTCTCCTACGAGCAGTACTTC; CDR3aa: CASSFPATSVFSYEQYF
v_gene: TRBV7-8; abundance: NA; d_gene: NA; j_gene: TRBJ2-3; CDR3nt: TGTGCCAGCAGCTTAGATTTCAGGGGGGGCACAGATACGCAGTATTTT; CDR3aa: CASSLDFRGGTDTQYF
v_gene: TRBV27; abundance: NA; d_gene: TRBD1; j_gene: TRBJ1-1; CDR3nt: TGTGCCAGTTCGCGTACAGGGGGAGTCGCGGCTTTCTTT; CDR3aa: CASSRTGGVAAFF
v_gene: TRBV28; abundance: NA; d_gene: TRBD1; j_gene: TRBJ1-5; CDR3nt: TGTGCCAGCAGTTTATGGCAGGGGGCAAGCAATCAGCCCCAGCATTTT; CDR3aa: CASSLWQGASNQPQHF
v_gene: TRBV7-7; abundance: NA; d_gene: TRBD2; j_gene: TRBJ2-1; CDR3nt: TGTGCTAGCAGCTTAACGAGAAGCCTAGCGGGAGGGGACAATGAGCAGTTCTTC; CDR3aa: CASSLTRSLAGGDNEQFF
v_gene: TRBV4-1; abundance: NA; d_gene: TRBD1; j_gene: TRBJ1-4; CDR3nt: TGCGCCAGCATCGACTACAAGGCGGGACAGGGTGGAAAACTGTTTTTT; CDR3aa: CASIDYKAGQGGKLFF
v_gene: TRBV18; abundance: NA; d_gene: NA; j_gene: TRBJ1-5; CDR3nt: TGTGCCAGCTCGAACCTAGGGGAGGGGGGCAATCAGCCCCAGCATTTT; CDR3aa: CASSNLGEGGNQPQHF
v_gene: TRBV7-2; abundance: NA; d_gene: TRBD1; j_gene: TRBJ2-7; CDR3nt: TGTGCCAGCAGCCAGGACAGGGTGGGGCAGTACTTC; CDR3aa: CASSQDRVGQYF
v_gene: TRBV7-9; abundance: NA; d_gene: NA; j_gene: TRBJ1-4; CDR3nt: TGTGCCAGCAGCTTCACAGGGTTGGGGGAAAAACTGTTTTTT; CDR3aa: CASSFTGLGEKLFF
v_gene: TRBV5-1; abundance: NA; d_gene: TRBD1; j_gene: TRBJ1-4; CDR3nt: TGCGCCAGCAGCTTGGCCGGGCAGGGGGTGACTAATGAAAAACTGTTTTTT; CDR3aa: CASSLAGQGVTNEKLFF
v_gene: TRBV11-1; abundance: NA; d_gene: NA; j_gene: TRBJ1-1; CDR3nt: TGTGCCAGCAGCTTAATCAGGGGACCAGCTTTCTTT; CDR3aa: CASSLIRGPAFF
v_gene: TRBV5-1; abundance: NA; d_gene: NA; j_gene: TRBJ2-1; CDR3nt: TGCGCCAGCAGCCACGGATCGGGTTACAATGAGCAGTTCTTC; CDR3aa: CASSHGSGYNEQFF
v_gene: TRBV5-1; abundance: NA; d_gene: TRBD1; j_gene: TRBJ2-1; CDR3nt: TGCGCCAGCACCCGACAGGGAGAATACAATGAGCAGTTCTTC; CDR3aa: CASTRQGEYNEQFF
v_gene: TRBV10-3; abundance: NA; d_gene: TRBD2; j_gene: TRBJ2-1; CDR3nt: TGTGCCATCGAGGGGACTAGCGGGAGGAATGAGCAGTTCTTC; CDR3aa: CAIEGTSGRNEQFF
v_gene: TRBV7-2; abundance: NA; d_gene: TRBD2; j_gene: TRBJ2-7; CDR3nt: TGTGCCAGCAGCCCCTGGGGGGGCTCCTACGAGCAGTACTTC; CDR3aa: CASSPWGGSYEQYF
v_gene: TRBV27; abundance: NA; d_gene: NA; j_gene: TRBJ2-1; CDR3nt: TGTGCCAGCAGTTTGGGAGATGAGCAGTTCTTC; CDR3aa: CASSLGDEQFF
v_gene: TRBV7-2; abundance: NA; d_gene: NA; j_gene: TRBJ1-3; CDR3nt: TGTGCCAGCAGCTATGGGGGGACTGGAAACACCATATATTTT; CDR3aa: CASSYGGTGNTIYF
v_gene: TRBV2; abundance: NA; d_gene: TRBD1; j_gene: TRBJ1-2; CDR3nt: TGTGCCAGCACCGGGACAGCTATTGGCTACACCTTC; CDR3aa: CASTGTAIGYTF
v_gene: TRBV19; abundance: NA; d_gene: TRBD2; j_gene: TRBJ2-1; CDR3nt: TGTGCCAGTAGCACCCCGGGACTAGCGGGAGGTAGCTCCTACAATGAGCAGTTCTTC; CDR3aa: CASSTPGLAGGSSYNEQFF
v_gene: TRBV5-1; abundance: NA; d_gene: TRBD1; j_gene: TRBJ2-1; CDR3nt: TGCGCCAGCAGTACTAGCGGACAGGGGGAGTTCTTC; CDR3aa: CASSTSGQGEFF
v_gene: TRBV11-1; abundance: few; d_gene: TRBD2; j_gene: TRBJ2-1; CDR3nt: TGTGCCAGCAGCTCCCCGAGCGGGGGCAATGAGCAGTTCTTC; CDR3aa: CASSSPSGGNEQFF
v_gene: TRBV11-2; abundance: few; d_gene: NA; j_gene: TRBJ2-1; CDR3nt: TGTGCCAGCAGCCTACCCATCAGGAAACTCCTTTACAATGAGCAGTTCTTC; CDR3aa: CASSLPIRKLLYNEQFF
v_gene: TRBV5-8; abundance: once; d_gene: TRBD1; j_gene: TRBJ1-2; CDR3nt: TGTGCCAGCAGCCTCGGGACAGCCTCTAACTACTATGGCTACACCTTC; CDR3aa: CASSLGTASNYYGYTF
v_gene: TRBV14; abundance: NA; d_gene: TRBD2; j_gene: TRBJ2-7; CDR3nt: TGTGCCAGCAGCCAAGTTGACGGCGGGAGCCCCTACGAGCAGTACTTC; CDR3aa: CASSQVDGGSPYEQYF
v_gene: TRBV10-3; abundance: once; d_gene: TRBD1; j_gene: TRBJ2-2; CDR3nt: TGTGCCATCAGTGAGTCGAGGGGGCTTGACACCGGGGAGCTGTTTTTT; CDR3aa: CAISESRGLDTGELFF
v_gene: TRBV7-8; abundance: NA; d_gene: NA; j_gene: TRBJ1-6; CDR3nt: TGTGCCAGCAGCTTCGGGAACCTTAATTCACCCCTCCACTTT; CDR3aa: CASSFGNLNSPLHF
v_gene: TRBV7-6; abundance: NA; d_gene: TRBD2; j_gene: TRBJ2-2; CDR3nt: TGTGCCAGCAGCTTAGCCCCTAGCGGGAACACCGGGGAGCTGTTTTTT; CDR3aa: CASSLAPSGNTGELFF
v_gene: TRBV28; abundance: NA; d_gene: NA; j_gene: TRBJ2-7; CDR3nt: TGTGCCAGCAGTTCCTGGGGGGACAGCCTATACGAGCAGTACTTC; CDR3aa: CASSSWGDSLYEQYF
v_gene: TRBV10-3; abundance: NA; d_gene: TRBD2; j_gene: TRBJ2-7; CDR3nt: TGTGCCATCAGTGAAATGGGAACTAGCGCCGCCTACGAGCAGTACTTC; CDR3aa: CAISEMGTSAAYEQYF
v_gene: TRBV27; abundance: once; d_gene: TRBD2; j_gene: TRBJ2-7; CDR3nt: TGTGCCAGCAGTCTTCGACTAGCGGGAGCGTACGAGCAGTACTTC; CDR3aa: CASSLRLAGAYEQYF
v_gene: TRBV19; abundance: NA; d_gene: NA; j_gene: TRBJ1-2; CDR3nt: TGTGCCAGTAGTATATTGAGGATTTCTAACTATGGCTACACCTTC; CDR3aa: CASSILRISNYGYTF
v_gene: TRBV29-1; abundance: NA; d_gene: NA; j_gene: TRBJ2-6; CDR3nt: TGCAGCGTGCCCCTCCAGGTCTCTGGGGCCAACGTCCTGACTTTC; CDR3aa: CSVPLQVSGANVLTF
v_gene: TRBV18; abundance: few; d_gene: TRBD1; j_gene: TRBJ1-1; CDR3nt: TGTGCCAGCTCTCCCAAACAGGGGGGCACTGAAGCTTTCTTT; CDR3aa: CASSPKQGGTEAFF
v_gene: TRBV5-1; abundance: NA; d_gene: NA; j_gene: TRBJ1-6; CDR3nt: TGCGCCAGCGCCCTAACCAGGGATTCACCCCTCCACTTT; CDR3aa: CASALTRDSPLHF
v_gene: TRBV7-9; abundance: NA; d_gene: NA; j_gene: TRBJ1-5; CDR3nt: TGTGCCAGCAGCATGCAGGGTAGTCAGCCCCAGCATTTT; CDR3aa: CASSMQGSQPQHF
v_gene: TRBV6-1; abundance: NA; d_gene: NA; j_gene: TRBJ2-7; CDR3nt: TGTGCCAGCAGGGAAAGACCCGGGATACCTTCCTACGAGCAGTACTTC; CDR3aa: CASRERPGIPSYEQYF
v_gene: TRBV7-3; abundance: NA; d_gene: NA; j_gene: TRBJ2-1; CDR3nt: TGTGCCAGCAGCGTTACTAGGGGAGGTAATGATGAGCAGTTCTTC; CDR3aa: CASSVTRGGNDEQFF
v_gene: TRBV5-7; abundance: NA; d_gene: NA; j_gene: TRBJ2-2; CDR3nt: TGTGCCAGCAGCTTGGCCATTCGGCGGCCCTTCACCGGGGAGCTGTTTTTT; CDR3aa: CASSLAIRRPFTGELFF
v_gene: TRBV6-4; abundance: NA; d_gene: TRBD1; j_gene: TRBJ2-2; CDR3nt: TGTGCCAGCAGTGGGCAGGGGGCCGCCGGGGAGCTGTTTTTT; CDR3aa: CASSGQGAAGELFF
v_gene: TRBV27; abundance: once; d_gene: NA; j_gene: TRBJ2-7; CDR3nt: TGTGCCAGCATTAACAAAGGCGGCGAGCAGTACTTC; CDR3aa: CASINKGGEQYF
v_gene: TRBV27; abundance: NA; d_gene: TRBD2; j_gene: TRBJ2-1; CDR3nt: TGTGCCAGCAGTTTTTTACTAGCGGGTGGGAGGCTTCCTACGAGCTCCTACAATGAGCAGTTCTTC; CDR3aa: CASSFLLAGGRLPTSSYNEQFF
v_gene: TRBV7-9; abundance: NA; d_gene: NA; j_gene: TRBJ1-5; CDR3nt: TGTGCCAGCAGCTCAGGGAATCAGCCCCAGCATTTT; CDR3aa: CASSSGNQPQHF
v_gene: TRBV29-1; abundance: NA; d_gene: NA; j_gene: TRBJ2-1; CDR3nt: TGCAGCGTCGACCGGGTCTTTCGGAATGAGCAGTTCTTC; CDR3aa: CSVDRVFRNEQFF